Listed here are 30 T cell receptor beta chains from one sample, sequenced in a study of shared clonotypes between healthy human individuals (dated by TCRdb to between 2020 and 2021). The library relied on the immunoSEQ multiplex PCR assay. TCRdb obtained this table from immuneACCESS and retained in-frame rearrangements with V and J assigned. These tables miss some clones; where compared with another copy, unresolved V genes account for less than half of the shortfall, and the remainder is unexplained. The sample table shows under 1,100,000 clones, and around 76% are seen once. Clones ranked in the top ten supply 1.4% of the sample. The specimen was memory CD4+ T cells sorted from blood. The cell subset or site label for this specimen denotes: CD45RA-negative fraction. The source is a young man in good health.

The rearrangement uses TRBV6-1 and TRBJ1-5, with 8 bases identical to TRBD1. There are 15 residues in the CDR3. Germline CDR1 MNHNS, CDR2 SASEGT. With V trimmed by 5 bases and J by 6 bases, 9 bases remained unmatched. In nucleotides, the CDR3 is TGTGCCAGCAGTTCCGACAGGGGAGGCGGTCAGCCCCAGCATTTT. This encodes CASSSDRGGGQPQHF.

Note on this clone: This sample also contains other DNA sequences that code for the same CDR3. The chain has TRBV10-3 and TRBJ1-1; D is undetermined. CDR1 is ENHRY and CDR2 is SYGVKD in the germline V gene. V was shortened by 6 bases and J by 1 base, with 9 bases between the two germline ends. This CDR3 has 13 amino acids. The CDR3 protein is CAISSGGNTEAFF. CDR3 DNA sequence: TGTGCCATCAGCTCGGGAGGGAACACTGAAGCTTTCTTT.

The V call is TRBV19, the J call TRBJ1-1; TRBD1 might be the D (5 bases). V was pared by 6 bases and J by 10 bases, with 21 bases between. The CDR3 has 14 amino acids. The germline CDR1 and CDR2 sequences are LNHDA and SQIVND (reference sequence). The CDR3 DNA reads as TGTGCCAGTAGGAGTACCGGGACTCCACGTATAGCTTTCTTT. Its translation: CASRSTGTPRIAFF.

The J gene is TRBJ2-1, the V gene TRBV2; the D is unclear. CDR1 is SNHLY, CDR2 FYNNEI, per germline. Trimming pared 0 bases from V and 7 bases from J, leaving 16 bases between. CDR3 length: 16 amino acids. This CDR3 reads CASSEALFPLRNEQFF. CDR3 coding DNA: TGTGCCAGCAGTGAAGCATTATTCCCGCTTCGGAATGAGCAGTTCTTC.

This clone was counted a single time. The rearrangement uses TRBV10-3 and TRBJ1-5; D unclear. The V end was cut by 6 bases, the J end by 2 bases, with 11 bases between. The length of the CDR3 is 14 residues. CDR1 and CDR2 (germline): ENHRY, SYGVKD. The CDR3 loop is CAISGLGGNQPQHF. CDR3 in DNA: TGTGCCATCAGCGGCTTGGGTGGCAATCAGCCCCAGCATTTT.

This clone was seen a single time. J is TRBJ1-2 and V is TRBV9; D is unclear. The CDR3 runs to 15 residues. Germline V lookup: CDR1 SGDLS, CDR2 YYNGEE. V shed 0 bases and J shed 2 bases, with 11 bases lying between them. CDR3 in DNA: TGTGCCAGCAGCGTAGGGAATTCGGGGAACTATGGCTACACCTTC. It translates to CASSVGNSGNYGYTF.

V and J are TRBV2 and TRBJ2-2, with a tentative D call TRBD1 (6 bases). From germline, CDR1 is SNHLY and CDR2 FYNNEI. This CDR3 comprises 14 residues. V gave up 6 bases and J gave up 2 bases, with 10 bases separating them. CDR3 in DNA: TGTGCCAGCAGGGGGGACACTAACACCGGGGAGCTGTTTTTT. Amino acids: CASRGDTNTGELFF.

This chain connects TRBV6-1 to TRBJ2-1, with a possible D match to TRBD2 (6 bases). The CDR3 extends over 13 amino acids. V shed 5 bases and J shed 15 bases, with 20 bases lying between them. The V gene's germline CDR1 is MNHNS and CDR2 SASEGT. The CDR3 is CASSTNPLAGWFF. The DNA of the CDR3 is TGTGCCAGCAGTACGAACCCCTTGGCGGGATGGTTCTTC.

The chain couples TRBV18 to TRBJ1-4, with D perhaps matching TRBD1 (5 bases). V lost 8 bases to trimming and J lost 8 bases, with 15 bases between them. Per germline, CDR1 KGHSH and CDR2 LQKENI. The CDR3 totals 13 residues. The CDR3 here is CASSPGRREKLFF. In DNA form, the CDR3 reads TGTGCCAGCAGCCCGGGACGGCGAGAAAAACTGTTTTTT.

CDR3 amino acids: CASSKSLPGGTDTQYF. CDR3 sequence (DNA): TGTGCCAGTAGTAAGTCCCTACCGGGAGGCACAGATACGCAGTATTTT. The chain combines TRBV19 with TRBJ2-3; the D gene is possibly TRBD2 (6 bases). From germline, CDR1 is LNHDA and CDR2 SQIVND (reference sequence). The CDR3 is 16 amino acids. Trimming took off 4 bases at V and 1 base at J, with 15 bases between the two ends.

There are a few counts of this clone. The V call is TRBV7-9, the J call TRBJ1-4; D not certain. Trimming removed 1 base at V and 2 bases at J, with 11 bases between. This CDR3 spans 16 amino acids. Germline V CDR1 and CDR2: SEHNR, FQNEAQ (reference sequence). The CDR3 coding sequence is TGTGCCAGCAGCTTAGGATCCAGTACCACTAATGAAAAACTGTTTTTT. The encoded protein is CASSLGSSTTNEKLFF.

The chain carries TRBV7-2 and TRBJ2-5; a possible D gene is TRBD1 (6 bases). Trimming left V 3 bases short and J 1 base short, with 12 bases between. This CDR3 has 15 amino acids. Germline V lookup: CDR1 SGHTA, CDR2 FQGNSA. The CDR3 DNA reads as TGTGCCAGCAGCTTCATGGGACAAACCCAAGAGACCCAGTACTTC. Its protein product is CASSFMGQTQETQYF.

The chain couples TRBV30 to TRBJ2-7; 10 bases align to TRBD1. CDR1 and CDR2 (germline): GTSNPN, SVGIG (reference sequence). V gave up 4 bases and J gave up 5 bases; unmatched junction bases: 11. The CDR3 totals 15 residues. Here the CDR3 reads CAWTPRQGARNEQYF. In DNA, the CDR3 is TGTGCCTGGACCCCCCGACAGGGGGCTCGCAACGAGCAGTACTTC.

In this sample, this clone turned up a few times. The J gene is TRBJ2-2, the V gene TRBV9; either TRBD1 or TRBD2 may supply D (5 bases each). This CDR3 has 13 amino acids. The V gene lost 3 bases and the J gene lost 8 bases, with 11 bases spanning the gap. The germline V gene has CDR1 SGDLS and CDR2 YYNGEE. CDR3 residues: CASSGDGTGELFF. Here the CDR3 DNA reads TGTGCCAGCAGCGGGGACGGAACGGGGGAGCTGTTTTTT.

The rearrangement joins TRBV5-1 to TRBJ2-6; no definite D call. Germline assignment: CDR1 SGHRS and CDR2 YFSETQ. This CDR3 region has 16 residues. Trimming left V 1 base short and J 0 bases short, with 8 bases between. DNA for the CDR3: TGCGCCAGCAGCTTGTTATATCACTCTGGGGCCAACGTCCTGACTTTC. This sequence encodes CASSLLYHSGANVLTF.

This clone was observed a few times. The chain recombines TRBV6-6 with TRBJ1-1, with TRBD1 as a possible D gene (5 bases). Trimming removed 6 bases at V and 0 bases at J, with 8 bases between. Germline V gene lookup returns CDR1 MNHNY and CDR2 SVGAGI (reference sequence). The CDR3 is made up of 13 amino acids. The CDR3 bases are TGTGCCAGCAGGTTGACAGTGAACACTGAAGCTTTCTTT. Translated: CASRLTVNTEAFF.

V and J are TRBV6-1 and TRBJ2-4, with 9 bases lining up with TRBD1. The CDR3 totals 14 residues. CDR1 MNHNS and CDR2 SASEGT come from the germline V gene. The junction had 7 bases not matched to a gene; V was cut back by 7 bases and J by 6 bases. The CDR3 reads CASISPGQGNIQYF. The CDR3 DNA is TGTGCCAGCATTAGCCCGGGACAGGGAAACATTCAGTACTTC.

The CDR3 DNA is TGTGCCAGTAGCCACACAACAGGGGCAACTAATGAAAAACTGTTTTTT. Its translation is CASSHTTGATNEKLFF. V usage is TRBV19 and J usage is TRBJ1-4; TRBD1 matches at 7 bases. V lost 6 bases, J lost 0 bases, and 7 bases stayed unmatched. CDR1 is LNHDA and CDR2 is SQIVND in the germline V gene (reference sequence). The CDR3 loop spans 16 amino acids.

This chain connects TRBV6-5 to TRBJ2-7, with unresolved D. Between the trimmed V and J ends, which lost 2 bases and 6 bases, there was a span of 5 bases. CDR3 length: 11 residues. Germline V gives CDR1 MNHEY, CDR2 SVGAGI. CDR3 protein: CASSYGREQYF. CDR3 in DNA: TGTGCCAGCAGTTACGGGCGCGAGCAGTACTTC.

V usage is TRBV27 and J usage is TRBJ2-7; 11 bases align to TRBD2. Germline V gives CDR1 MNHEY, CDR2 SMNVEV (reference sequence). V dropped 5 bases and J dropped 4; count of bases not matched to a gene: 7. The CDR3 sequence is 15 residues long. CDR3 DNA sequence: TGTGCCAGCAGTAAACTAGCGGGGGCCTTATACGAGCAGTACTTC. Translated: CASSKLAGALYEQYF.

The gene calls are TRBV4-1 and TRBJ1-6; possibly TRBD1 for D (5 bases). Trimming took 0 bases from V and 9 from J, leaving 12 bases between them. The CDR3 has 15 amino acids. Germline V gene sequence: CDR1 MGHRA, CDR2 YSYEKL. CDR3 sequence (DNA): TGCGCCAGCAGCCAAGAGAGGGGCCGATCTTCACCCCTCCACTTT. Amino acids: CASSQERGRSSPLHF.

This sequence joins TRBV19 and TRBJ2-7; D not resolved. The germline V gene encodes CDR1 LNHDA and CDR2 SQIVND (reference sequence). V shed 4 bases and J shed 3 bases, with 10 bases lying between them. This CDR3 is built from 13 residues. CDR3 sequence: CASSKTRGYEQYF. The CDR3 DNA reads as TGTGCCAGTAGTAAGACACGCGGCTACGAGCAGTACTTC.

The V call is TRBV4-1, the J call TRBJ1-1; D may be TRBD1 (6 bases). The ends were cut back, 4 bases at V and 5 bases at J, with 14 bases in the middle. This CDR3 spans 14 amino acids. Germline CDR1 reads MGHRA; CDR2 reads YSYEKL. CDR3 sequence (DNA): TGCGCCAGCAGCCCCTGGACAGAGAAGACTGAAGCTTTCTTT. The encoded protein is CASSPWTEKTEAFF.

This rearrangement joins TRBV11-2 to TRBJ2-1; D perhaps matches TRBD1 (5 bases). Trimming removed 0 bases at V and 5 bases at J, with 14 bases between. CDR1 SGHAT and CDR2 FQNNGV come from the germline V gene. The CDR3 totals 16 residues. For the CDR3, the DNA is TGTGCCAGCAGCTTAGATATTGGGGCAGGAAACAATGAGCAGTTCTTC. This gives the protein CASSLDIGAGNNEQFF.

The chain recombines TRBV27 with TRBJ1-5, with D perhaps matching TRBD1 (5 bases). The V gene's germline CDR1 is MNHEY and CDR2 SMNVEV (reference sequence). Trimming took off 2 bases at V and 0 bases at J, with 14 bases between the two ends. The CDR3 totals 17 residues. This chain's CDR3 is CASSLPDREYSNQPQHF. The CDR3 DNA reads TGTGCCAGCAGTTTACCCGACAGAGAATATAGCAATCAGCCCCAGCATTTT.

This clone came up many times. Other nucleotide sequences in the sample specify the same CDR3. The genes are TRBV5-1 and TRBJ1-3; D might be TRBD1 (6 bases). The ends were cut back, 0 bases at V and 0 bases at J, with 7 bases in the middle. There are 15 residues in the CDR3. Germline loops: CDR1 SGHRS, CDR2 YFSETQ. CDR3 in DNA: TGCGCCAGCAGCTTGGGGACAGCCTCTGGAAACACCATATATTTT. It specifies CASSLGTASGNTIYF.

CDR3 DNA sequence: TGTGCCAGCAGCCGGCCGGGGGCCGGGGAGACCCAGTACTTC. Its translation is CASSRPGAGETQYF. The V gene is TRBV5-4, the J gene TRBJ2-5, with D perhaps being TRBD1 or TRBD2 (6 bases each). Trimming took off 4 bases at V and 5 bases at J, with 15 bases between the two ends. Germline lookup yields CDR1 SGHNT and CDR2 YYREEE (reference sequence). The CDR3 covers 14 residues.

This sequence joins TRBV2 and TRBJ2-1; the match to TRBD2 covers 12 bases. The V and J ends lost 4 bases and 9 bases, in that order; junction bases with no gene match: 4. The CDR3 covers 14 residues. Looked up from germline, CDR1 is SNHLY and CDR2 is FYNNEI. As DNA, the CDR3 is TGTGCCAGCAGTGGAGGACTAGCGGGGCCTGAGCAGTTCTTC. This codes for CASSGGLAGPEQFF.

The chain links TRBV2 to TRBJ2-7, with 7 positions matching TRBD2. This CDR3 comprises 15 residues. The V segment lost 5 bases and the J segment 1 base; nucleotides outside the gene matches: 8. Looked up from germline, CDR1 is SNHLY and CDR2 is FYNNEI. CDR3 residues: CASSKSGILSYEQYF. The CDR3 DNA reads TGTGCCAGCAGTAAGAGCGGGATACTATCCTACGAGCAGTACTTC.

The chain links TRBV28 to TRBJ2-7; weak D call: TRBD2 (5 bases). CDR3 length: 14 residues. Germline V gives CDR1 MDHEN, CDR2 SYDVKM. V was pared by 7 bases and J by 0 bases, with 13 bases between. CDR3 DNA sequence: TGTGCCAGCACCTCCGGGGTCCTCTCCTACGAGCAGTACTTC. This sequence encodes CASTSGVLSYEQYF.